Each of the 24 T cell receptor beta chains below was sequenced from the same sample in a study of CD8+CD57+ T cells in acquired aplastic anemia. Researchers used genomic DNA as the template to profile TCR beta VDJ and CDR3. TCRdb recomputed calls from the reads with MiXCR, one row per CDR3 protein. The repertoire holds approximately 45,000 distinct CDR3 sequences, with roughly 69% as singletons. Sequenced: sorted CD4+, CD8+, or CD8+CD57+ T cells (not recorded which) from PBMCs. The receptors come from a human donor in good health, serving as a control.

This clonotype was observed at least ten times. The rearrangement joins TRBV12-3 or TRBV12-4 to TRBJ1-4; maybe TRBD1 (5 bases). The V end lost 6 bases, the J end lost 3 bases, and 11 bases lay between the germline ends. CDR3 size: 14 residues. The DNA for the CDR3 is TGTGCCAGCAGGGGCGGGGGAGCTAATGAAAAACTGTTTTTT. It encodes CASRGGGANEKLFF.

This clonotype was observed once. The chain joins TRBV18 to TRBJ2-3, with D hard to call. CDR1 KGHSH and CDR2 LQKENI come from the germline V gene. The CDR3 runs to 15 residues. V dropped 2 bases and J dropped 2 bases, with 11 bases sitting between them. DNA of the CDR3: TGTGCCAGCTCACCAAGTCGGTCTAACACAGATACGCAGTATTTT. This codes for CASSPSRSNTDTQYF.

J is TRBJ2-2 and V is TRBV24-1; perhaps TRBD1 as D (5 bases). The CDR3 extends over 16 amino acids. V lost 4 bases and J 1 base, leaving 12 bases between the germline ends. CDR1 and CDR2 from the germline V gene are KGHDR and SFDVKD. Here the CDR3 DNA reads TGTGCCACCAGTGACGGCGAGACAGTGAACACCGGGGAGCTGTTTTTT. Its translation: CATSDGETVNTGELFF.

J is TRBJ1-2 and V is TRBV7-7, with D perhaps matching TRBD1 (5 bases). The CDR3 extends over 13 amino acids. Germline assignment: CDR1 SSHAT and CDR2 FNYEAQ (reference sequence). Trimming took off 6 bases at V and 4 bases at J, with 12 bases between the two ends. The CDR3 DNA is TGTGCCAGCAGTGGTGACAGATCCTATGGCTACACCTTC. It encodes CASSGDRSYGYTF.

This chain joins TRBV19 and TRBJ1-1; 7 nucleotides align to TRBD1. V lost 10 bases and J lost 0; bases outside the gene matches: 5. Germline CDR1 LNHDA, CDR2 SQIVND (reference sequence). The CDR3 is 13 amino acids. CDR3 DNA: TGTGCCACCTCGACAGGGATGAACACTGAAGCTTTCTTT. Its translation: CATSTGMNTEAFF.

The V gene is TRBV20-1, the J gene TRBJ2-3; 8 bases line up with TRBD2. Trimming at V came to 3 bases and at J to 2 bases, leaving 7 bases not matched to a gene. The germline V gene has CDR1 DFQATT and CDR2 SNEGSKA (reference sequence). There are 15 residues in the CDR3. The CDR3 region is CSASDREGYTDTQYF. The CDR3, as DNA: TGCAGTGCTAGTGATCGGGAGGGGTACACAGATACGCAGTATTTT.

This rearrangement joins TRBV25-1 to TRBJ2-7; no reliable D call. The germline V gene has CDR1 MGHDK and CDR2 SYGVNS. Trimming left V 5 bases short and J 3 bases short, with 11 bases between. The CDR3 loop spans 13 amino acids. The CDR3 coding sequence is TGTGCCAGCAGTAGGGCTGGGGACTACGAGCAGTACTTC. This encodes CASSRAGDYEQYF.

The chain links TRBV19 to TRBJ2-7; 9 nucleotides align to TRBD2. Germline lookup yields CDR1 LNHDA and CDR2 SQIVND (reference sequence). This CDR3 contains 16 residues. V was pared by 3 bases and J by 4 bases, with 10 bases of the junction left unmatched. The CDR3 bases are TGTGCCAGTAGTATCCGGCTTAGCGGGAGTTCGTACGAGCAGTACTTC. Protein product: CASSIRLSGSSYEQYF.

This chain uses TRBV7-2 with TRBJ1-1; D is unresolved. Trimming cost V 5 bases and J 4 bases, with 11 bases left between them. Germline CDR1 and CDR2: SGHTA and FQGNSA. This CDR3 is built from 13 residues. CDR3 nucleotide sequence: TGTGCCAGCAGCGAAGTTGGGTCCACTGAAGCTTTCTTT. It codes for CASSEVGSTEAFF. The full variable domain, rest sourced from reference TRBV7-2 and TRBJ1-1, is GAGVSQSPSNKVTEKGKDVELRCDPISGHTALYWYRQSLGQGLEFLIYFQGNSAPDKSGLPSDRFSAERTGGSVSTLTIQRTQQEDSAVYLCASSEVGSTEAFFGQGTRLTVV.

The chain uses TRBV15 and TRBJ1-4; 7 bases are a match to TRBD1. Trimming took 6 bases from V and 8 from J; bases not matched to a gene: 3. There are 12 residues in the CDR3. The germline gives CDR1 LNHNV, CDR2 YYDKDF (reference sequence). The CDR3 is CATRTGREKLFF. The CDR3 DNA follows: TGTGCCACCAGGACAGGGCGGGAAAAACTGTTTTTT.

The CDR3 sequence is CSARDRATYNEQFF. The CDR3 DNA follows: TGCAGTGCTAGAGATCGGGCTACCTACAATGAGCAGTTCTTC. This chain joins TRBV20-1 and TRBJ2-1; unclear D gene. The CDR3 runs 14 residues. The germline V and J ends were trimmed by 0 bases and 2 bases, with 8 bases remaining between them. CDR1 is DFQATT, CDR2 SNEGSKA, per germline (reference sequence).

V usage is TRBV29-1 and J usage is TRBJ2-5; D perhaps matches TRBD1 (6 bases). Germline CDR1 and CDR2: SQVTM and ANQGSEA. The ends were cut back, 7 bases at V and 5 bases at J, with 17 bases in the middle. This CDR3 comprises 13 residues. The CDR3 DNA is TGCAGCGGCCGGGACACCCCCTCGGAGACCCAGTACTTC. This codes for CSGRDTPSETQYF.

The chain carries TRBV20-1 and TRBJ1-6; D ambiguous. This CDR3 is 13 amino acids long. The V end lost 6 bases, the J end lost 4 bases, and 10 bases lay between the germline ends. Germline CDR1 is DFQATT and CDR2 is SNEGSKA (reference sequence). The CDR3, as DNA: TGCAGTGCGCCGAGCTTTTATAATTCACCCCTCCACTTT. Its translation is CSAPSFYNSPLHF.

The rearrangement links TRBV24-1 to TRBJ2-1, with 10 nucleotides matching TRBD2. V lost 3 bases to trimming and J lost 5 bases; unmatched junction nucleotides: 6. This CDR3 region has 16 residues. Germline V gene lookup returns CDR1 KGHDR and CDR2 SFDVKD. CDR3 protein: CATSDRGLAPHNEQFF. The CDR3 DNA is TGTGCCACCAGTGATAGGGGACTAGCGCCACACAATGAGCAGTTCTTC.

The rearrangement uses TRBV24-1 and TRBJ2-7; the D call may be TRBD1 or TRBD2 (5 bases each). CDR3 size: 13 residues. CDR1 is KGHDR and CDR2 is SFDVKD in the germline V gene. Trimming stripped 2 bases from V and 7 bases from J, with 11 bases between. CDR3 protein: CATSDSGTREQYF. Here the CDR3 DNA reads TGTGCCACCAGTGATTCCGGGACGAGAGAGCAGTACTTC.

The chain links TRBV9 to TRBJ1-2; possible D gene TRBD1, 5 bases. This CDR3 region has 15 residues. Germline V gives CDR1 SGDLS, CDR2 YYNGEE. Deletions cut 3 bases from V and 3 bases from J, with 15 bases between. For the CDR3, the DNA is TGTGCCAGCAGCGAGGGACCAACAGGAGACTATGGCTACACCTTC. Translated, it gives CASSEGPTGDYGYTF.

The rearrangement uses TRBV6-4 and TRBJ1-5, with D possibly being TRBD1 (6 bases). Germline CDR1 is MRHNA and CDR2 is SNTAGT. V lost 5 bases and J lost 6, with 11 bases in between. The CDR3 totals 13 residues. This chain's CDR3 is CASSLQGGQPQHF. DNA for the CDR3: TGTGCCAGCAGTTTACAGGGTGGTCAGCCCCAGCATTTT.

The chain links TRBV15 to TRBJ1-6; D call uncertain. The germline V gene encodes CDR1 LNHNV and CDR2 YYDKDF (reference sequence). The ends were cut back, 3 bases at V and 12 bases at J, with 9 bases in the middle. The CDR3 consists of 12 residues. This chain's CDR3 is CATSRLEGPLHF. The CDR3 nucleotides read TGTGCCACCAGCAGGCTTGAAGGACCCCTCCACTTT.

The chain combines TRBV29-1 with TRBJ1-2, with 8 bases aligning to TRBD1. V was pared by 7 bases and J by 2 bases, with 6 bases of the junction left unmatched. The CDR3 has 13 amino acids. Looked up from germline, CDR1 is SQVTM and CDR2 is ANQGSEA. The CDR3 DNA is TGCAGCGCCGGACAGGGCCCCAACTATGGCTACACCTTC. This codes for CSAGQGPNYGYTF.

Written as DNA, the CDR3 is TGCAGCTCACTTACACAGTACCTACCATTCAATGAGCAGTTCTTC. This codes for CSSLTQYLPFNEQFF. This sequence joins TRBV29-1 and TRBJ2-1; D unclear. The germline V gene encodes CDR1 SQVTM and CDR2 ANQGSEA. There are 15 residues in the CDR3. V lost 8 bases to trimming and J lost 6 bases, with 23 bases between them.

There are many counts of this clonotype. The chain recombines TRBV28 with TRBJ1-2; D not certain. CDR3 size: 14 residues. V was pared by 6 bases and J by 0 bases, with 11 bases between. Germline loops: CDR1 MDHEN, CDR2 SYDVKM. The CDR3 loop is CASSWTDANYGYTF. For the CDR3, the DNA is TGTGCCAGCAGCTGGACGGACGCTAACTATGGCTACACCTTC.

The rearrangement uses TRBV19 and TRBJ2-5, with TRBD2 matching 10 bases. The CDR3 consists of 16 residues. CDR1 and CDR2 from the germline V gene are LNHDA and SQIVND (reference sequence). After removal of 3 bases from V and 5 bases from J, the junction contained 9 bases not matched to a gene. The CDR3 loop reads CASSIRRGSGGETQYF. The DNA for the CDR3 is TGTGCCAGTAGTATTAGGAGGGGTAGCGGGGGGGAGACCCAGTACTTC.

The chain is built from TRBV25-1 and TRBJ2-3; TRBD2 agrees at 10 bases. Germline loops: CDR1 MGHDK, CDR2 SYGVNS. This CDR3 is built from 16 residues. V shed 3 bases and J 5 bases; nucleotides not matched to a gene: 8. The CDR3 coding sequence is TGTGCCAGCAGTGATTCTACAACTAGCGGGGTAGATACGCAGTATTTT. It specifies CASSDSTTSGVDTQYF.

This clonotype appeared a few times. V and J are TRBV7-9 and TRBJ2-7, with D uncertain. The ends were cut back, 4 bases at V and 1 base at J, with 8 bases in the middle. Germline V gives CDR1 SEHNR, CDR2 FQNEAQ (reference sequence). CDR3 length: 13 residues. CDR3 in amino acids: CASSSPSSYEQYF. DNA of the CDR3: TGTGCCAGCAGCTCCCCCTCGTCCTACGAGCAGTACTTC.